This TCR beta chain was obtained from a study of T cell repertoires in cytomegalovirus infection. The wider study: Both recently identified HLA-C-restricted and well-studied HLA-B-restricted CMV epitopes were used in the study. Indicated by public TCR beta signatures were CMV infection and matching HLA type.

TCRdb fed the reads into MiXCR, producing one record per CDR3 protein. This sample yields some 800,000 distinct CDR3 sequences, of which 25% to 35% are seen a single time; under 15% belongs to the top ten. Details on this clonotype: As yet, its antigen is unknown.

Germline CDR1 is MNHEY and CDR2 is SMNVEV (reference sequence). Trimming stripped 4 bases from V and 10 bases from J, with 14 bases between. The CDR3 covers 14 residues. General study points: The ex vivo response was dominated by HLA-C-restricted CMV-specific TCR beta clonotypes.

The source was cultured CD8+ T cells from PBMCs, collected from culture after CMV antigen stimulation. The receptor's source is a human donor in good health (CMV status not recorded). Some clones in this sample may be carry-over from other donors' samples. This sequence joins TRBV27 and TRBJ1-6; D might be TRBD1 (5 bases). The CDR3 here is CASSSIGTLSPLHF. The DNA for the CDR3 is TGTGCCAGCAGTTCAATAGGGACTCTCTCACCCCTCCACTTT.